These 8 T cell receptor beta chains originate from one sample sequenced in a study of blood T cell repertoires in COVID-19. The repertoire was sequenced with immunoSEQ multiplex PCR; TCRdb's copy has only in-frame clones and lacks some. The table lists 140,000 to 150,000 clones, about nine tenths of them singletons, with about 4% in the top ten. The sample consisted of PBMCs or T cells enriched from blood (not recorded which). These receptors originate from a woman in her thirties or forties who had been exposed to COVID-19.

In its sample, this clone was seen a few times. This chain joins TRBV6-2 or TRBV6-3 and TRBJ1-5, with a weak D call TRBD1 (6 bases). Germline assignment: CDR1 MNHEY and CDR2 SVGEGT. Trimming pared 6 bases from V and 3 bases from J, leaving 18 bases between. The length of the CDR3 is 16 residues. CDR3 sequence: CASSSHDRPLNQPQHF. CDR3 coding DNA: TGTGCCAGCAGCTCACATGACAGGCCACTCAATCAGCCCCAGCATTTT.

V usage is TRBV30 and J usage is TRBJ2-3; TRBD1 is a possible D gene (5 bases). The CDR3 is made up of 16 amino acids. Trimming took 3 bases from V and 4 from J, leaving 20 bases between them. Germline lookup yields CDR1 GTSNPN and CDR2 SVGIG (reference sequence). In nucleotides, the CDR3 is TGTGCCTGGAGCCCTTGCCAGGGAAAAACTGCAGATACGCAGTATTTT. Its protein is CAWSPCQGKTADTQYF.

The chain carries TRBV7-9 and TRBJ1-1; possible D gene TRBD1, 5 bases. CDR1 is SEHNR and CDR2 is FQNEAQ in the germline V gene (reference sequence). V was pared by 1 base and J by 6 bases, with 15 bases between. CDR3 length: 15 amino acids. CDR3 sequence (DNA): TGTGCCAGCAGCTTAGGATCAGGGCTTTTCGCTGAAGCTTTCTTT. Encoded protein: CASSLGSGLFAEAFF.

The chain is built from TRBV7-9 and TRBJ1-1; weak D call: TRBD1 (6 bases). Deletions cut 4 bases from V and 5 bases from J, with 20 bases between. CDR1 and CDR2 (germline): SEHNR, FQNEAQ (reference sequence). The CDR3 runs to 16 residues. The CDR3 sequence is CASSSPADRGETEAFF. CDR3 bases: TGTGCCAGCAGCTCCCCAGCGGACAGAGGGGAGACTGAAGCTTTCTTT.

The J gene is TRBJ2-7, the V gene TRBV7-9; 7 bases are shared with TRBD2. Per germline, CDR1 SEHNR and CDR2 FQNEAQ (reference sequence). This CDR3 region has 18 residues. The J segment lost 2 bases and the V segment lost 5 bases, leaving 18 bases of the junction unmatched. As DNA, the CDR3 is TGTGCCAGCAGCCCGGGGAGGGGCAGCGGTAGCGGTACCTACGAGCAGTACTTC. This translates into CASSPGRGSGSGTYEQYF.

The V gene is TRBV3-1 (or the pseudogene TRBV3-2), the J gene TRBJ2-1; D unresolved. Germline values: CDR1 LGHDT, CDR2 YNNKEL (reference sequence). This CDR3 has 11 residues. The V end lost 1 base, the J end lost 10 bases, and 5 bases lay between the germline ends. CDR3: CASSQGREQFF. The CDR3 DNA reads TGTGCCAGCAGCCAAGGCCGGGAGCAGTTCTTC.

The V gene is TRBV10-3, the J gene TRBJ2-1, with TRBD2 matching over 15 bases. V shed 4 bases and J 2 bases; nucleotides not matched to a gene: 12. The CDR3 extends over 20 amino acids. Germline lookup yields CDR1 ENHRY and CDR2 SYGVKD. CDR3 residues: CAISVLGRTSGGATYNEQFF. The DNA for the CDR3 is TGTGCCATCAGTGTCCTAGGCAGGACTAGCGGGGGGGCGACCTACAATGAGCAGTTCTTC.

The rearrangement joins TRBV27 to TRBJ2-5; tentatively, D is TRBD1 (6 bases). CDR3 length: 13 residues. V was cut by 5 bases and J by 5 bases, with 12 bases left in between. CDR1 and CDR2 from the germline V gene are MNHEY and SMNVEV (reference sequence). The CDR3 coding sequence is TGTGCCAGCAGTGCCAGGGGTGGGGAGACCCAGTACTTC. This codes for CASSARGGETQYF.